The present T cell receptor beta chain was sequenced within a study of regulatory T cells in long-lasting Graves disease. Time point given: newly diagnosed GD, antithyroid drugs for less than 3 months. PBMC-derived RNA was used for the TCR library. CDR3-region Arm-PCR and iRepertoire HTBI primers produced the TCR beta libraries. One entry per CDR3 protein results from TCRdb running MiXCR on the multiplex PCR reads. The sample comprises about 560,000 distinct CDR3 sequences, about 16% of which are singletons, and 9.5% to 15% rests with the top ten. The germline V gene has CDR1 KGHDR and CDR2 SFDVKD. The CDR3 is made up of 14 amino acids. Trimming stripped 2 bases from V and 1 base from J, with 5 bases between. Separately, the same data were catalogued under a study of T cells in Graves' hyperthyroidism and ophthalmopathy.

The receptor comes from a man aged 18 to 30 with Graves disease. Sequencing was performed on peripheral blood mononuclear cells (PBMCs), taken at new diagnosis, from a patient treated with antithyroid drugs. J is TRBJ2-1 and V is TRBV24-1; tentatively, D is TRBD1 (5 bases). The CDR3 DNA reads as TGTGCCACCAGTGATTCAGGGTCCTACAATGAGCAGTTCTTC. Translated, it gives CATSDSGSYNEQFF.